Detailed here is one T cell receptor beta chain. Its antigen is currently unknown. This sample is drawn from a study of cytomegalovirus exposure and HLA in healthy donors. Study summary: From 150 million to 200 million T cells, an earlier analysis saw around 120 million unique TCR beta sequences. Study conclusions and caveats: TCR beta V segments were, for the most part, productive about 87% or about 30% of the time in an earlier analysis. A missense DCLRE1C variant was associated with V- and J-gene trimming of TCR beta chains in a later analysis, and an independent cohort replicated the association.

CDR3 length: 13 amino acids. The V gene end was trimmed by 4 bases and the J gene end by 5 bases; junction bases not matched to a gene: 4. CDR1 and CDR2 from the germline V gene are SGHRS and YFSETQ. PCR was performed using 60 Vbeta and 13 Jbeta primers. In the study's own analysis: Per a later analysis, the number of unique TCR beta chains was roughly 87 million, of which about 11 million were shared. Data came from immunoSEQ multiplex PCR; TCRdb stores just in-frame clones and leaves some out. V, J and clone size are taken as reported in that table, and D and trimming were inferred from the DNA itself. The sample has 130,000 or so clones, more than 75% seen once.

The V gene is TRBV5-1, the J gene TRBJ1-2; 8 bases agree with TRBD1. The clonotype comes from a woman in her fifties or sixties in good health and CMV-seropositive. Sequenced: PBMCs. The DNA for the CDR3 is TGCGCCAGCAGCGGCACAGGGGGGTATGGCTACACCTTC. It yields the protein CASSGTGGYGYTF. Full variable domain (remainder filled in from reference TRBV5-1 and TRBJ1-2): KAGVTQTPRYLIKTRGQQVTLSCSPISGHRSVSWYQQTPGQGLQFLFEYFSETQRNKGNFPGRFSGRQFSNSRSEMNVSTLELGDSALYLCASSGTGGYGYTFGSGTRLTVV.